A single sample gave rise to the 9 T cell receptor beta chains below, sequenced in a study of T cells in Graves' hyperthyroidism and ophthalmopathy. TCR beta CDR3 sequences were amplified from RNA transcripts. An initial round of RT-PCR targeting the TCR CDR3 relied on the HTBI primer set. MiXCR, run by TCRdb on the multiplex PCR reads, gives a single entry per CDR3 protein. Of over 700,000 distinct CDR3 sequences listed, roughly a sixth are singletons. Sequencing was done on a sample of blood. The receptors were sampled from a woman between 45 and 60 years old with Graves' hyperthyroidism that later progressed to Graves' ophthalmopathy.

This clonotype was seen repeatedly, ten times or more. V usage is TRBV6-1 and J usage is TRBJ2-7, with 9 bases matching TRBD1. With 0 bases clipped from V and 4 bases from J, the junction kept 10 bases outside the gene matches. Germline lookup yields CDR1 MNHNS and CDR2 SASEGT. The CDR3 sequence is 17 residues long. The CDR3 DNA reads as TGTGCCAGCAGTGAAGCGGAGCCGGGACAGGGCTTATACGAGCAGTACTTC. This gives the protein CASSEAEPGQGLYEQYF.

In this sample, this clonotype turned up a few times. The rearrangement links TRBV4-1 to TRBJ1-1; no firm D call. V dropped 4 bases and J dropped 0 bases, with 12 bases sitting between them. The CDR3 extends over 15 amino acids. The germline V gene encodes CDR1 MGHRA and CDR2 YSYEKL. The CDR3 region is CASSRVGILNTEAFF. As DNA, the CDR3 is TGCGCCAGCAGCCGAGTCGGGATCTTGAACACTGAAGCTTTCTTT.

The chain joins TRBV12-3 or TRBV12-4 to TRBJ2-5; the D is unclear. The CDR3 totals 11 residues. The V and J ends lost 9 bases and 1 base respectively, with 6 bases between them. The CDR3 sequence is CASGAQETQYF. The DNA of the CDR3 is TGTGCCAGTGGAGCCCAAGAGACCCAGTACTTC.

This clonotype has a count of ten or more. This chain uses TRBV12-3 or TRBV12-4 with TRBJ1-5; D remains ambiguous. Trimming pared 6 bases from V and 1 base from J, leaving 13 bases between. The CDR3 is 15 amino acids. The CDR3: CASSPVVTSNQPQHF. DNA of the CDR3: TGTGCCAGCAGCCCGGTCGTTACCAGCAATCAGCCCCAGCATTTT.

The chain is built from TRBV10-1 and TRBJ2-1; D might be TRBD2 (5 bases). V was pared by 3 bases and J by 0 bases, with 6 bases between. This CDR3 region has 14 residues. CDR1 is WNHNN, CDR2 SYGVQD, per germline (reference sequence). The CDR3 sequence: CASSDTSSYNEQFF. The DNA for the CDR3 is TGCGCCAGCAGTGATACTAGCTCCTACAATGAGCAGTTCTTC.

The rearrangement joins TRBV5-5 to TRBJ1-6; D possibly corresponds to TRBD1 (5 bases). The length of the CDR3 is 16 residues. Germline CDR1 SGHKS, CDR2 YYEKEE (reference sequence). The V gene lost 4 bases and the J gene lost 4 bases, with 15 bases spanning the gap. DNA of the CDR3: TGTGCCAGCAGCCCCCGACAGTTAATTTATAATTCACCCCTCCACTTT. It specifies CASSPRQLIYNSPLHF.

J is TRBJ2-1 and V is TRBV7-9; D gene ambiguous. CDR1 is SEHNR, CDR2 FQNEAQ, per germline (reference sequence). The CDR3 is made up of 19 amino acids. Trimming shortened V by 6 bases and J by 0 bases, and 24 bases separated the two germline ends. As DNA, the CDR3 is TGTGCCAGCAGTCCTCGAGACCTTGCACGCCAAAGCTCCTACAATGAGCAGTTCTTC. Translation: CASSPRDLARQSSYNEQFF.

This clonotype was picked up a small number of times. The chain has TRBV7-9 and TRBJ2-6; possible D gene TRBD2, 7 bases. The CDR3 is 16 amino acids. The V and J ends lost 1 base and 5 bases respectively, with 12 bases between them. In germline, CDR1 is SEHNR, CDR2 FQNEAQ (reference sequence). CDR3 DNA sequence: TGTGCCAGCAGCTTAGAAGGGGGGGTTAGGGCCAACGTCCTGACTTTC. Protein sequence: CASSLEGGVRANVLTF. Full variable domain (missing parts from reference TRBV7-9 and TRBJ2-6): DTGVSQNPRHKITKRGQNVTFRCDPISEHNRLYWYRQTLGQGPEFLTYFQNEAQLEKSRLLSDRFSAERPKGSFSTLEIQRTEQGDSAMYLCASSLEGGVRANVLTFGAGSRLTVL.

This clonotype was observed a few times. The chain is built from TRBV7-9 and TRBJ2-2; unclear D gene. Trimming stripped 5 bases from V and 2 bases from J, with 15 bases between. The CDR3 has 16 amino acids. Per germline, CDR1 SEHNR and CDR2 FQNEAQ (reference sequence). The CDR3 DNA reads as TGTGCCAGCAGCCAGCCTCCCGGGCGTAACACCGGGGAGCTGTTTTTT. As protein: CASSQPPGRNTGELFF.